Listed here are 18 T cell receptor beta chains from one sample, sequenced in a study of post-analysis software for immune sequencing data. Study-level points and caveats: Patients had higher frequencies than controls of roughly five TRBV segments, including TRBV5-6, TRBV5-1 and TRBV20-1.

Antigen specificity for these receptors is unknown. The library was made from cDNA and included unique molecular identifiers. MiXCR, run by TCRdb on the PCR reads, gives a single entry per CDR3 protein. The repertoire consists of about half a million distinct CDR3 sequences, with around 40% occurring once and the leading ten covering 12%. The sequenced material came from blood. These receptors were collected from a girl aged 5 to 17 with multiple sclerosis.

The rearrangement joins TRBV5-1 to TRBJ2-7; 13 nucleotides agree with TRBD2. Germline assignment: CDR1 SGHRS and CDR2 YFSETQ. The V gene end was trimmed by 0 bases and the J gene end by 7 bases; junction bases not matched to a gene: 4. The CDR3 sequence is 15 residues long. The CDR3 region has the DNA TGCGCCAGCAGCTTGGGACTAGCGGGAGGAGGGGAGCAGTACTTC. Protein sequence: CASSLGLAGGGEQYF.

This clonotype was detected once. This chain links TRBV11-1 with TRBJ2-5; D might be TRBD1 or TRBD2, each matching 5 bases. The end of the DNA aligns better with TRBJ2-7, so the J call may be wrong. The CDR3 spans 14 residues. CDR1 SGHAT and CDR2 FQDESV come from the germline V gene (reference sequence). CDR3 residues: CASSPRDEIGEQYF. CDR3 DNA sequence: TGTGCCAGCAGCCCACGGGACGAAATTGGCGAGCAGTACTTC.

This rearrangement joins TRBV2 to TRBJ2-7, with a weak D call TRBD2 (5 bases). CDR3 length: 12 residues. Per the germline V gene, CDR1 is SNHLY and CDR2 is FYNNEI. The V and J ends lost 8 bases and 3 bases respectively, with 11 bases between them. The CDR3 is CASRAGGYEQYF. CDR3 nucleotides: TGTGCCAGCCGGGCGGGTGGCTACGAGCAGTACTTC.

This clonotype turned up a few times. The V gene is TRBV5-5, the J gene TRBJ2-1, with 7 nucleotides matching TRBD2. There are 18 residues in the CDR3. Trimming took 2 bases from V and 3 from J; bases not matched to a gene: 14. Germline V gene sequence: CDR1 SGHKS, CDR2 YYEKEE (reference sequence). The CDR3 sequence is CASSFIQLKAGFYNEQFF. CDR3 bases: TGTGCCAGCAGCTTCATTCAATTGAAAGCGGGATTCTACAATGAGCAGTTCTTC.

The chain couples TRBV21-1 to TRBJ2-1; TRBD2 is the table's D call and was not checked against the DNA. TRBV21-1 is labeled a pseudogene. CDR3 length: 18 residues. CDR3 DNA sequence: TGTGCCAGCAGCAAAGGGGCTAGTTCCCCAGGGCAAGGCAATGAGCAGTTCTTC. This codes for CASSKGASSPGQGNEQFF.

This clonotype has just a few counts. This may be a read error, as it is one base from a much larger clone. V gene TRBV12-3 or TRBV12-4 combines with J gene TRBJ2-1; TRBD1 matches 10 bases. The CDR3 is made up of 15 amino acids. V was clipped by 6 bases and J by 8 bases; unmatched bases: 10. The CDR3 bases are TGTGCCAGCAGAACCGGGACAGGGGTCTGGGATGAGCAGTTCTTC. This codes for CASRTGTGVWDEQFF.

V usage is TRBV5-5 and J usage is TRBJ2-2, with TRBD2 matching 13 bases. J was trimmed by 4 bases and V by 2 bases; bases with no gene match: 5. The CDR3 loop spans 17 amino acids. Looked up from germline, CDR1 is SGHKS and CDR2 is YYEKEE (reference sequence). The CDR3 is CASSFNRLAGGTGELFF. CDR3 bases: TGTGCCAGCAGCTTCAACCGACTAGCGGGAGGCACCGGGGAGCTGTTTTTT.

The V call is TRBV20-1, the J call TRBJ2-1, with 11 bases fitting TRBD2. In germline, CDR1 is DFQATT, CDR2 SNEGSKA (reference sequence). The CDR3 is made up of 14 amino acids. Germline trimming cut 8 bases from V and 4 bases from J; bases unmatched to any gene: 7. CDR3 bases: TGCAGTTCTACACTAGCGGGGGCGTACAATGAGCAGTTCTTC. It is translated as CSSTLAGAYNEQFF.

This clonotype has only a few counts. The rearrangement links TRBV6-4 to TRBJ2-3, with TRBD1 matching over 10 bases. The CDR3 is made up of 15 amino acids. Germline CDR1 is MRHNA and CDR2 is SNTAGT. J gave up 2 bases and V 3 bases, and 2 bases lay outside the gene matches. CDR3 loop: CASSEGTGDTDTQYF. The CDR3 region has the DNA TGTGCCAGCAGTGAGGGGACAGGGGACACAGATACGCAGTATTTT.

This clonotype was seen more than once but under ten times. This sequence joins TRBV10-3 and TRBJ2-3; 8 bases agree with TRBD2. Germline V CDR1 and CDR2: ENHRY, SYGVKD. The CDR3 loop spans 15 amino acids. V gave up 4 bases and J gave up 3 bases; unmatched junction bases: 6. As DNA, the CDR3 is TGTGCCATCAGTGGGACTAGCCGAATGACAGATACGCAGTATTTT. It translates to CAISGTSRMTDTQYF.

This chain links TRBV9 with TRBJ2-4; TRBD1 aligns across 9 bases. The trim removed 4 bases at V and 6 bases at J, leaving 5 bases unmatched. In germline, CDR1 is SGDLS, CDR2 YYNGEE. This CDR3 is built from 14 residues. CDR3 DNA: TGTGCCAGCAGCCCAGGGACAGGGTCAAACATTCAGTACTTC. Translating it yields CASSPGTGSNIQYF.

This chain joins TRBV27 and TRBJ2-7; the D gene is possibly TRBD2 (5 bases). Judging by the DNA end, TRBJ2-5 fits better; the J call may be wrong. This CDR3 has 15 residues. The germline V gene encodes CDR1 MNHEY and CDR2 SMNVEV (reference sequence). This chain's CDR3 is CASRPRPGNEETQYF. The CDR3 DNA reads TGTGCCAGCAGGCCGCGCCCGGGAAACGAAGAGACCCAGTACTTC.

The V gene is TRBV4-3, the J gene TRBJ2-4; 10 nucleotides line up with TRBD2. The DNA end is more similar to TRBJ2-7, so the J call may be wrong. The CDR3 consists of 14 residues. From germline, CDR1 is LGHNA and CDR2 YSLEER. CDR3 bases: TGCGCCAGTCCAAGGGCTAGCGGGGGCTACGAGCAGTACTTC. Protein: CASPRASGGYEQYF.

The CDR3 is CASSLSGDIYGYTF. The CDR3 nucleotides are TGTGCCAGCAGCTTATCAGGGGATATCTATGGCTACACCTTC. V is TRBV7-2 and J is TRBJ1-2, with D tentatively TRBD1 (6 bases). Germline loops: CDR1 SGHTA, CDR2 FQGNSA. Trimming removed 2 bases from V and 4 bases from J, with 11 bases in between. This CDR3 is built from 14 residues.

This clonotype came up once. The chain is built from TRBV15 and TRBJ2-1; TRBD1 matches 9 bases. From germline, CDR1 is LNHNV and CDR2 YYDKDF (reference sequence). This CDR3 has 16 amino acids. V lost 0 bases, J lost 8 bases, and 8 bases stayed unmatched. CDR3 amino acids: CATSRDSGQGRDEQFF. The CDR3 DNA is TGTGCCACCAGCAGAGATTCCGGACAGGGGAGAGATGAGCAGTTCTTC.

The rearrangement links TRBV20-1 to TRBJ2-1; weak D call: TRBD2 (5 bases). V was shortened by 5 bases and J by 0 bases, with 11 bases between the two germline ends. This CDR3 has 14 residues. From germline, CDR1 is DFQATT and CDR2 SNEGSKA (reference sequence). The chain's CDR3 is CSALSRGSYNEQFF. In DNA, the CDR3 is TGCAGTGCTTTAAGCCGGGGCTCCTACAATGAGCAGTTCTTC.

There are a few counts of this clonotype. This chain uses TRBV2 with TRBJ2-1, with 13 bases matching TRBD2. Trimming at V came to 2 bases and at J to 0 bases, leaving 4 bases not matched to a gene. Germline CDR1 SNHLY, CDR2 FYNNEI. The CDR3 has 18 amino acids. This CDR3 is CASSETGTSGNSYNEQFF. The DNA for the CDR3 is TGTGCCAGCAGTGAAACTGGGACTAGCGGGAACTCCTACAATGAGCAGTTCTTC.

The chain employs TRBV20-1 and TRBJ2-3; D may be TRBD2 (5 bases). V was clipped by 3 bases and J by 4 bases, with 14 bases between them. The length of the CDR3 is 14 residues. The germline CDR1 and CDR2 sequences are DFQATT and SNEGSKA (reference sequence). The CDR3 here is CSASAGPSADTQYF. In nucleotides, the CDR3 is TGCAGTGCTAGTGCGGGCCCCAGCGCAGATACGCAGTATTTT.